This T cell receptor beta chain was observed in a study of T-cell memory formation after mild COVID-19. Whole-study context: Across donors, TCR clusters were largely donor specific.

Via MiXCR, TCRdb re-called the 5' RACE reads, giving one row per CDR3 protein. The data hold 400,000 to 500,000 distinct CDR3 sequences, with roughly 18% observed a single time. The CDR3 runs to 14 residues. The trim removed 4 bases at V and 6 bases at J, leaving 8 bases unmatched. Germline V lookup: CDR1 SQVTM, CDR2 ANQGSEA. The chain employs TRBV29-1 and TRBJ1-4; the match to TRBD1 covers 7 bases. The clonotype originates from a man aged 18-30 years who had mild COVID-19 (a few samples of this study predate the infection). Cell type and time point are not known. The material sequenced was PBMCs or a T cell subset sorted from them (not recorded which). The CDR3 DNA reads TGCAGCGTTGGGACAGGAACTTGGGATGAAAAACTGTTTTTT. As protein: CSVGTGTWDEKLFF. Complete variable domain (other parts from reference TRBV29-1 and TRBJ1-4): SAVISQKPSRDICQRGTSLTIQCQVDSQVTMMFWYRQQPGQSLTLIATANQGSEATYESGFVIDKFPISRPNLTFSTLTVSNMSPEDSSIYLCSVGTGTWDEKLFFGSGTQLSVL.